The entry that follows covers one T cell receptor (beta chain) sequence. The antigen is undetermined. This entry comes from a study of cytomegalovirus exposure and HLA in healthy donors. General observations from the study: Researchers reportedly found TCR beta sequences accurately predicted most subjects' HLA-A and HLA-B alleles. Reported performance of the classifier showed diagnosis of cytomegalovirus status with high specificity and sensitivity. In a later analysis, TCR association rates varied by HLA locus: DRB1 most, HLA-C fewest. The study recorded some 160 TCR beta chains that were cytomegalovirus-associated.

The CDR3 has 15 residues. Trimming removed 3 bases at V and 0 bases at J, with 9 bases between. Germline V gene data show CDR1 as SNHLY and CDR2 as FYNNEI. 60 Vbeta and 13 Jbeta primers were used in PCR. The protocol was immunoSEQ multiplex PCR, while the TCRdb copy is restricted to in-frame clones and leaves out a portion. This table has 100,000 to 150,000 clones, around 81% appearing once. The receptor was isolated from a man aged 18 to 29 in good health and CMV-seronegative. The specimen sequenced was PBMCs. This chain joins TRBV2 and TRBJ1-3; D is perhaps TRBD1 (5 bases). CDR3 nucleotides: TGTGCCAGCAGTGAGGTGGGGCTCTCTGGAAACACCATATATTTT. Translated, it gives CASSEVGLSGNTIYF.